What follows are 7 T cell receptor beta chains derived from one specimen sequenced in a study of Ad26.COV2.S vaccination and SARS-CoV-2 variants. Described treatment: about 20 received Ad26.COV2.S at low or high dose, single or two shots; about 5 received placebo; per-sample allocation not given. Sampling was done on day 63 after the first vaccine or placebo injection. Profiled with immunoSEQ multiplex PCR; TCRdb holds only in-frame clones, not every one. This repertoire shows 250,000 to 300,000 clones, approximately 89% found once; its top ten account for about 3.6%. Sequencing used peripheral blood, obtained in a trial of Ad26.COV2.S vaccine versus placebo. Receptors were obtained from a person between 18 and 60 years old who received the Ad26.COV2.S COVID-19 vaccine or a placebo.

The rearrangement links TRBV12-5 to TRBJ2-3; 7 positions match TRBD1. J was trimmed by 2 bases and V by 7 bases; bases with no gene match: 3. CDR1 and CDR2 (germline): LGHNT, FRNRAP. This CDR3 region has 13 residues. The CDR3 DNA reads TGTGCTAGTGAGGGACAGACCACAGATACGCAGTATTTT. It translates to CASEGQTTDTQYF.

The rearrangement links TRBV7-9 to TRBJ2-2; D gene unclear. The CDR3 consists of 14 residues. Germline CDR1 and CDR2: SEHNR and FQNEAQ (reference sequence). Trimming took 5 bases from V and 4 from J, leaving 11 bases between them. The CDR3 reads CASSQDTPTGELFF. In nucleotides, the CDR3 is TGTGCCAGCAGCCAAGACACCCCCACCGGGGAGCTGTTTTTT.

Concerning this clone itself: Other DNA sequences of this sample code for an identical CDR3. The genes are TRBV13 and TRBJ2-7; no clear D. V was trimmed by 0 bases and J by 3 bases, leaving 3 bases between them. CDR1 and CDR2 from the germline V gene are PRHDT and FYEKMQ (reference sequence). The CDR3 contains 12 residues. CDR3 region: CASSLGGYEQYF. In nucleotides, the CDR3 is TGTGCCAGCAGCTTAGGAGGCTACGAGCAGTACTTC.

This clone was seen a single time. The J gene is TRBJ1-1, the V gene TRBV14, with 7 bases lining up with TRBD1. V lost 6 bases and J lost 1; bases outside the gene matches: 2. This CDR3 is 13 amino acids long. Germline CDR1 reads SGHDN; CDR2 reads FVKESK. CDR3 region: CASRRTGNTEAFF. In nucleotides, the CDR3 is TGTGCCAGCAGACGGACAGGGAACACTGAAGCTTTCTTT.

This clone was observed once. This chain uses TRBV11-1 with TRBJ2-1, with D possibly being TRBD2 (5 bases). Trimming pared 5 bases from V and 12 bases from J, leaving 17 bases between. Looked up from germline, CDR1 is SGHAT and CDR2 is FQDESV (reference sequence). The CDR3 has 13 amino acids. The CDR3 loop reads CASSKTSGRGQFF. The CDR3 region has the DNA TGTGCCAGCAGCAAGACGAGTGGACGGGGGCAGTTCTTC. The full variable domain, its missing parts supplied by reference TRBV11-1 and TRBJ2-1, is EAEVAQSPRYKITEKSQAVAFWCDPISGHATLYWYRQILGQGPELLVQFQDESVVDDSQLPKDRFSAERLKGVDSTLKIQPAELGDSAMYLCASSKTSGRGQFFGPGTRLTVL.

A single count supports this clone. The chain carries TRBV7-3 and TRBJ2-2; D remains unclear. The CDR3 extends over 13 amino acids. With 3 bases removed from V and 3 bases from J, the gap between germline ends came to 5 bases. Germline V gives CDR1 SGHTA, CDR2 FQGTGA. CDR3 DNA: TGTGCCAGCAGCTTGGATTACACCGGGGAGCTGTTTTTT. Residues: CASSLDYTGELFF.

This sequence joins TRBV5-4 and TRBJ2-7; a weak D match, TRBD2 (6 bases). Germline assignment: CDR1 SGHNT and CDR2 YYREEE (reference sequence). CDR3 length equals 16 residues. V lost 0 bases and J lost 3, with 16 bases in between. CDR3 DNA sequence: TGTGCCAGCAGCTTGGAGCTCGGAGGGGTGTTCTACGAGCAGTACTTC. Translating it yields CASSLELGGVFYEQYF.